This T cell receptor (beta chain) is from a study of cytomegalovirus exposure and HLA in healthy donors. Study-level points and caveats: TRBV6-2, TRBV6-3 and some other V segments were unresolvable in 87-base-pair reads. As a later analysis showed, a missense DCLRE1C variant was linked to trimming of TCR beta V- and J-genes. Most TCRs appeared rarely, but some public TCRs recurred in many donors. As immune exposure information, only CMV serostatus was available.

CDR1 and CDR2 from the germline V gene are SGHRS and YFSETQ. The CDR3 contains 16 residues. With 4 bases clipped from V and 4 bases from J, the junction kept 12 bases outside the gene matches. Worth noting for this clone: Its antigen is undetermined.

Amplification used 60 Vbeta primers and 13 Jbeta primers. Profiling relied on immunoSEQ multiplex PCR, and the TCRdb table lists in-frame clones only, not all of them. The table shows around 180,000 clones, with 84% occurring only once. The source is a boy aged 10-17 years in good health and CMV-seronegative. The sequencing input was PBMCs. The chain couples TRBV5-1 to TRBJ1-2; 8 bases line up with TRBD1. The CDR3 here is CASSVTPTGAFYGYTF. In DNA form, the CDR3 reads TGCGCCAGCAGCGTTACCCCGACAGGGGCCTTCTATGGCTACACCTTC.